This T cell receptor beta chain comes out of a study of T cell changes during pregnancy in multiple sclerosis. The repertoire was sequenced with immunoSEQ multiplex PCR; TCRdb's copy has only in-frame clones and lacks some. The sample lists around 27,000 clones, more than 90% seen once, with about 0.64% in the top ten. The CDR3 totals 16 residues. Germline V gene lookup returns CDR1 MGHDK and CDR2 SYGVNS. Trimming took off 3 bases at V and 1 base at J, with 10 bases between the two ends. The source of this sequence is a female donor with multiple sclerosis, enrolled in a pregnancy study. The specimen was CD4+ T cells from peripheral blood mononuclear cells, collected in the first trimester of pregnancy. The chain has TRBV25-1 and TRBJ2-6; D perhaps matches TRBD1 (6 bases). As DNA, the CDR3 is TGTGCCAGCAGTGAGGTCACAGGGTCTGGGGCCAACGTCCTGACTTTC. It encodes CASSEVTGSGANVLTF.